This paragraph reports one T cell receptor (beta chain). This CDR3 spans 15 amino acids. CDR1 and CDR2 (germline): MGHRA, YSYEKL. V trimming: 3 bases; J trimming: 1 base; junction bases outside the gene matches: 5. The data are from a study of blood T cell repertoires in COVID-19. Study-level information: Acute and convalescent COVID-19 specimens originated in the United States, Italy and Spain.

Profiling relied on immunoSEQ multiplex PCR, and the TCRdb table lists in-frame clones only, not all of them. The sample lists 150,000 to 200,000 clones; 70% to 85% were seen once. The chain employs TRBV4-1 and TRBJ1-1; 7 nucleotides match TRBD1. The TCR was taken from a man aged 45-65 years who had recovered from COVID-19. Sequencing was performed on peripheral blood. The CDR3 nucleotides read TGCGCCAGCAGCCAGCCCTGGGACAGGAACACTGAAGCTTTCTTT. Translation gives CASSQPWDRNTEAFF.